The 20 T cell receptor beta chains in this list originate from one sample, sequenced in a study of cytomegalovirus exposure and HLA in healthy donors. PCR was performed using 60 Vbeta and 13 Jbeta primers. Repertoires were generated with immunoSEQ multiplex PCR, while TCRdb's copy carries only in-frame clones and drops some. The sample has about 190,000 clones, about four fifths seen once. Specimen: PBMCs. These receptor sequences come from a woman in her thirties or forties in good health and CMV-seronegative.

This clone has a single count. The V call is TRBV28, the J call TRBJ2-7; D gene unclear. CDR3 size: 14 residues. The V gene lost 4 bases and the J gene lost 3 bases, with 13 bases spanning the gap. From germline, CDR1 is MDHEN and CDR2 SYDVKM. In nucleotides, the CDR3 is TGTGCCAGCAGTTCCAGGACGGGTGACTACGAGCAGTACGTC. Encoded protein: CASSSRTGDYEQYV.

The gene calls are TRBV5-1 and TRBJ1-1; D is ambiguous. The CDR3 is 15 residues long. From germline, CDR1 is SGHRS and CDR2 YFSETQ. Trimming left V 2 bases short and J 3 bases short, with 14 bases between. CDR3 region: CASSFGRPGDTEAFF. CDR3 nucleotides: TGCGCCAGCAGCTTTGGTCGACCCGGGGACACTGAAGCTTTCTTT.

The CDR3 sequence: CASSIQGYNSPLHF. The CDR3 nucleotides read TGTGCCAGCAGCATCCAGGGATATAATTCACCCCTCCACTTT. The rearrangement uses TRBV5-4 and TRBJ1-6; TRBD1 is a possible D gene (5 bases). CDR3 length: 14 residues. Germline assignment: CDR1 SGHNT and CDR2 YYREEE (reference sequence). V was clipped by 4 bases and J by 4 bases, with 9 bases between them.

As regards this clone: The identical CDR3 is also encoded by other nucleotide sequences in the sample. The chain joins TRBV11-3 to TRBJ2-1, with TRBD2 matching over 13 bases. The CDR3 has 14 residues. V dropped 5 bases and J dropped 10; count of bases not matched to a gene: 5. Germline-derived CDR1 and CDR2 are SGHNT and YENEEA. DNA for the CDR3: TGTGCCAGCAGCCCGGGACTAGCGGGACGAGAGCAGTTCTTC. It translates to CASSPGLAGREQFF.

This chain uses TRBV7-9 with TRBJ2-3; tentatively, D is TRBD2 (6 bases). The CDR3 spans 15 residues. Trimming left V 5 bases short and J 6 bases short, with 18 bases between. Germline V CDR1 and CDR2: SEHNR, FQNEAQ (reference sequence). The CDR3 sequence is CASSTSLASSDTQYF. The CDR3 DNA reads TGTGCCAGCAGCACGTCGCTAGCGTCGTCGGATACGCAGTATTTT.

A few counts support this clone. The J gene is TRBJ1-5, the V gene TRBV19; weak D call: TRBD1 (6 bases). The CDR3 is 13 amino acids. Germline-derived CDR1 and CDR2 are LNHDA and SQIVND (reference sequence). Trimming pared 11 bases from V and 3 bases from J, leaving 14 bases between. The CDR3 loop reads CASEDRNNQPQHF. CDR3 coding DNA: TGTGCCTCCGAGGACAGAAACAATCAGCCCCAGCATTTT.

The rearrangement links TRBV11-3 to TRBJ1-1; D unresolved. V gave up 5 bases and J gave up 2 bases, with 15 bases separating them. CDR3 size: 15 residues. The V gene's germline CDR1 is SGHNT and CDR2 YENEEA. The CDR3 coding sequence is TGTGCCAGCAGCACTCTCCGGCGGTCAAACACTGAAGCTTTCTTT. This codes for CASSTLRRSNTEAFF.

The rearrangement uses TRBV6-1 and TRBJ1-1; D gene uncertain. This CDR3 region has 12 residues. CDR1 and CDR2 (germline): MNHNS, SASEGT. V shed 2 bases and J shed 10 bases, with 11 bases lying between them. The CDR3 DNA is TGTGCCAGCAGTGAAATGCGGTCCATAGCTTTCTTT. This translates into CASSEMRSIAFF.

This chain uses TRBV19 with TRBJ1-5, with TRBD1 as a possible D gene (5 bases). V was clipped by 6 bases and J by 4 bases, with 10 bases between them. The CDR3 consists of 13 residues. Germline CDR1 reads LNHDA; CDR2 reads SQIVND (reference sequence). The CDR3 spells CASSQQVNQPQHF. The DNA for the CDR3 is TGTGCCAGTAGCCAACAGGTAAATCAGCCCCAGCATTTT.

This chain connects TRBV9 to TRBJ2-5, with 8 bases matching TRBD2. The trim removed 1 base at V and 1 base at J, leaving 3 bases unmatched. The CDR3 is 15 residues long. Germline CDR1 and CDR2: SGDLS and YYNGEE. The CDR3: CASSVREGPQETQYF. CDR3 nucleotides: TGTGCCAGCAGCGTACGGGAGGGGCCCCAAGAGACCCAGTACTTC.

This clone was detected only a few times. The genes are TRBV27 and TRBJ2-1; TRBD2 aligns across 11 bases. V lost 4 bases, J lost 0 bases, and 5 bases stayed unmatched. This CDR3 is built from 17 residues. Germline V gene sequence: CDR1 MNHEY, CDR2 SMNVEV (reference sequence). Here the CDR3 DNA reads TGTGCCAGCAGTTCTCCGGGACTAGCGGCCTCCTACAATGAGCAGTTCTTC. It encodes CASSSPGLAASYNEQFF.

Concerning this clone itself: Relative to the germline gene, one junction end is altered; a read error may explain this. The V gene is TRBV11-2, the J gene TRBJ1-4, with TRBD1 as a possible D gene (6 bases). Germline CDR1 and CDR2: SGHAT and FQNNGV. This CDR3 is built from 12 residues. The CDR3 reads CASSLSGQSPSF. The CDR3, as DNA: TGTGCCAGCAGCTTATCGGGACAATCCCCCAGCTTT.

CDR3 sequence reads: CASSGWTGEGNTIYF. DNA of the CDR3: TGTGCCAGCAGCGGGTGGACAGGGGAAGGAAACACCATATATTTT. The rearrangement links TRBV5-4 to TRBJ1-3; 9 bases are shared with TRBD1. The CDR3 extends over 15 amino acids. The germline V gene encodes CDR1 SGHNT and CDR2 YYREEE (reference sequence). The trim removed 4 bases at V and 4 bases at J, leaving 6 bases unmatched.

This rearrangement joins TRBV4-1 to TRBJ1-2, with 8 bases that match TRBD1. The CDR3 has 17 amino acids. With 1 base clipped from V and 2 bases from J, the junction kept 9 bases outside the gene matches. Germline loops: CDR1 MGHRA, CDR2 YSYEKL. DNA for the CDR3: TGCGCCAGCAGCCAAGGGGTTCACAGGGGGAGAAACTATGGCTACACCTTC. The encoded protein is CASSQGVHRGRNYGYTF.

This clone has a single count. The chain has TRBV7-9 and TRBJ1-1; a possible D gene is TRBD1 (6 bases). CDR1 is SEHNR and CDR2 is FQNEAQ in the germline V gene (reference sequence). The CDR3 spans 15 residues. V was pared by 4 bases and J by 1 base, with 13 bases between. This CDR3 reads CASSSVTGRNTEAFF. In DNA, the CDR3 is TGTGCCAGCAGCTCGGTGACAGGAAGGAACACTGAAGCTTTCTTT. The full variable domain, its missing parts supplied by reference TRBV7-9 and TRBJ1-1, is DTGVSQNPRHKITKRGQNVTFRCDPISEHNRLYWYRQTLGQGPEFLTYFQNEAQLEKSRLLSDRFSAERPKGSFSTLEIQRTEQGDSAMYLCASSSVTGRNTEAFFGQGTRLTVV.

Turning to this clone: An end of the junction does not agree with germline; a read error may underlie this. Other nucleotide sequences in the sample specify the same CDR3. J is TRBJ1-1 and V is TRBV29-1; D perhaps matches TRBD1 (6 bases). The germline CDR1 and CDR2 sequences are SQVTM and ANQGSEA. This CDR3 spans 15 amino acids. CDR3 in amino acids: CSVEVLDRGYTEAFF. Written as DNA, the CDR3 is TGCAGCGTTGAAGTTTTGGACAGAGGGTACACCGAAGCTTTCTTT. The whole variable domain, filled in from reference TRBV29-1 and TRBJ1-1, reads SAVISQKPSRDICQRGTSLTIQCQVDSQVTMMFWYRQQPGQSLTLIATANQGSEATYESGFVIDKFPISRPNLTFSTLTVSNMSPEDSSIYLCSVEVLDRGYTEAFFGQGTRLTVV.

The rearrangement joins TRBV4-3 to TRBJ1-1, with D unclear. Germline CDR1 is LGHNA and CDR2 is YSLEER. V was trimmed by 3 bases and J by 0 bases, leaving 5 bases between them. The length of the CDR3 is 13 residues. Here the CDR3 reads CASSQLMNTEAFF. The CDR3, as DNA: TGCGCCAGCAGCCAGTTAATGAACACTGAAGCTTTCTTT.

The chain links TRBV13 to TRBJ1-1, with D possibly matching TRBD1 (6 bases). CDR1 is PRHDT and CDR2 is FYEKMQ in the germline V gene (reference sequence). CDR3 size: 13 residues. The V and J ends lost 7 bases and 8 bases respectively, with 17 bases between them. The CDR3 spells CASKAWGRGEAFF. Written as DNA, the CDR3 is TGTGCCAGCAAGGCGTGGGGGCGCGGGGAAGCTTTCTTT.

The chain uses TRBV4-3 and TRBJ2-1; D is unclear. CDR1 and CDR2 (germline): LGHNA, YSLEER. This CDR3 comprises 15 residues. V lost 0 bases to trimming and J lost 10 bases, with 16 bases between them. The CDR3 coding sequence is TGCGCCAGCAGCCAAGATGATAGTCCATCATGGGAGCAGTTCTTC. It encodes CASSQDDSPSWEQFF.

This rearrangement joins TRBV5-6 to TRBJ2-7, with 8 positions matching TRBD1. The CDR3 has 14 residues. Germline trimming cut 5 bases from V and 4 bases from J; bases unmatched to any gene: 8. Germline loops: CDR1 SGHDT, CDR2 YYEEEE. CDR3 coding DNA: TGTGCCAGCAGGCCACGGACAGGGTGGTACGAGCAGTACGTC. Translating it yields CASRPRTGWYEQYV.